Following are 20 T cell receptor beta chains from one sample sequenced in a study of shared clonotypes between healthy human individuals. The protocol was immunoSEQ multiplex PCR, while the TCRdb copy is restricted to in-frame clones and leaves out a portion. Among about 1.9 million clones, 90% to 95% were seen once, and the ten largest hold about 1.7%. Positively selected for CCR7, the CD45RO-negative cells used as naive CD8 cells excluded terminally differentiated effector memory CD45RA+ cells. Sequencing was done on a sample of naive CD8+ T cells from PBMCs. Receptors originate from a man younger than 35 in good health. Some clones in this sample may be carry-over from other donors' samples.

The genes are TRBV19 and TRBJ2-1, with D uncertain. CDR1 and CDR2 (germline): LNHDA, SQIVND (reference sequence). V was pared by 3 bases and J by 2 bases, with 8 bases between. The CDR3 consists of 14 residues. The CDR3 DNA reads as TGTGCCAGTAGTATGTCTAACACCTACAATGAGCAGTTCTTC. This sequence encodes CASSMSNTYNEQFF.

This chain links TRBV6-1 with TRBJ1-5; possible D gene TRBD1, 6 bases. CDR3 length: 17 amino acids. V was cut by 1 base and J by 7 bases, with 20 bases left in between. Germline loops: CDR1 MNHNS, CDR2 SASEGT. The CDR3 reads CASSEGGQRSGWQPQHF. CDR3 bases: TGTGCCAGCAGTGAAGGGGGACAAAGATCGGGGTGGCAGCCCCAGCATTTT.

This chain joins TRBV28 and TRBJ2-7; D may be TRBD2 (7 bases). Germline CDR1 MDHEN, CDR2 SYDVKM. V was trimmed by 6 bases and J by 6 bases, leaving 21 bases between them. The CDR3 totals 15 residues. CDR3 amino acids: CASSRGAGGYFEQYF. Written as DNA, the CDR3 is TGTGCCAGCAGCCGGGGGGCAGGTGGTTACTTCGAGCAGTACTTC. Full variable domain (remainder filled in from reference TRBV28 and TRBJ2-7): DVKVTQSSRYLVKRTGEKVFLECVQDMDHENMFWYRQDPGLGLRLIYFSYDVKMKEKGDIPEGYSVSREKKERFSLILESASTNQTSMYLCASSRGAGGYFEQYFGPGTRLTVT.

V gene TRBV27 combines with J gene TRBJ2-7, with D perhaps being TRBD1 or TRBD2 (5 bases each). The CDR3 length is 15 residues. From germline, CDR1 is MNHEY and CDR2 SMNVEV (reference sequence). The V end was cut by 2 bases, the J end by 5 bases, with 16 bases between. The CDR3: CASSLVPGPNHEQYF. The DNA of the CDR3 is TGTGCCAGCAGTTTAGTCCCGGGACCCAACCACGAGCAGTACTTC.

This chain uses TRBV18 with TRBJ2-5, with 8 bases identical to TRBD2. This CDR3 has 16 amino acids. J lost 3 bases, V lost 2 bases, and 8 bases had no gene match. CDR1 is KGHSH, CDR2 LQKENI, per germline. The CDR3 spells CASSPWASGREETQYF. CDR3 DNA sequence: TGTGCCAGCTCACCATGGGCTAGCGGGCGGGAAGAGACCCAGTACTTC.

The chain carries TRBV7-6 and TRBJ2-6, with D unresolved. V was shortened by 5 bases and J by 0 bases, with 8 bases between the two germline ends. The CDR3 spans 15 residues. Germline V gene lookup returns CDR1 SGHVS and CDR2 FNYEAQ. The CDR3 loop reads CASSPASSGANVLTF. The CDR3 DNA follows: TGTGCCAGCAGCCCCGCCTCCTCTGGGGCCAACGTCCTGACTTTC.

The chain combines TRBV14 with TRBJ2-3; D might be TRBD2 (6 bases). The CDR3 runs to 16 residues. V lost 4 bases to trimming and J lost 1 base, with 15 bases between them. CDR1 and CDR2 from the germline V gene are SGHDN and FVKESK. CDR3 residues: CASSPTGGSRTDTQYF. CDR3 in DNA: TGTGCCAGCAGCCCAACCGGGGGTAGCCGCACAGATACGCAGTATTTT.

This rearrangement joins TRBV7-6 to TRBJ2-1, with 7 bases identical to TRBD2. The CDR3 sequence is 15 residues long. With 5 bases clipped from V and 0 bases from J, the junction kept 4 bases outside the gene matches. CDR1 and CDR2 from the germline V gene are SGHVS and FNYEAQ. CDR3 nucleotides: TGTGCCAGCAGCCGGACTAGTGTCTCCTACAATGAGCAGTTCTTC. This gives the protein CASSRTSVSYNEQFF.

In this sample, this clone turned up once. This chain joins TRBV7-6 and TRBJ1-1, with 9 bases matching TRBD1. J was trimmed by 3 bases and V by 4 bases; bases with no gene match: 6. Germline CDR1 SGHVS, CDR2 FNYEAQ. The CDR3 consists of 15 residues. This CDR3 reads CASSYVDRGYTEAFF. DNA of the CDR3: TGTGCCAGCAGCTACGTGGACAGGGGATACACTGAAGCTTTCTTT.

This chain joins TRBV5-8 and TRBJ1-5; perhaps TRBD1 as D (5 bases). Looked up from germline, CDR1 is SGHTS and CDR2 is YDEGEE. V lost 1 base, J lost 4 bases, and 15 bases lay in between. The CDR3 spans 16 residues. CDR3 region: CASSLPFHRGNQPQHF. CDR3 sequence (DNA): TGTGCCAGCAGCTTGCCCTTCCACCGGGGGAATCAGCCCCAGCATTTT.

This clone was seen more than once but under ten times. The chain is built from TRBV2 and TRBJ1-1; D unresolved. The CDR3 covers 12 residues. Germline assignment: CDR1 SNHLY and CDR2 FYNNEI. The V end lost 10 bases, the J end lost 1 base, and 10 bases lay between the germline ends. For the CDR3, the DNA is TGTGCCACTTTGGTAGGGAACACTGAAGCTTTCTTT. As protein: CATLVGNTEAFF. The full variable domain, rest sourced from reference TRBV2 and TRBJ1-1, is EPEVTQTPSHQVTQMGQEVILRCVPISNHLYFYWYRQILGQKVEFLVSFYNNEISEKSEIFDDQFSVERPDGSNFTLKIRSTKLEDSAMYFCATLVGNTEAFFGQGTRLTVV.

The gene calls are TRBV5-4 and TRBJ1-1; perhaps TRBD1 as D (5 bases). V lost 9 bases to trimming and J lost 1 base, with 10 bases between them. CDR1 SGHNT and CDR2 YYREEE come from the germline V gene (reference sequence). The CDR3 length is 12 residues. CDR3 amino acids: CATRGGNTEAFF. The CDR3 bases are TGTGCCACTCGCGGGGGGAACACTGAAGCTTTCTTT.

The CDR3 loop reads CASSLLPSGSHEQYF. In DNA form, the CDR3 reads TGTGCCAGCAGTTTATTGCCTAGCGGGAGCCACGAGCAGTACTTC. The chain combines TRBV27 with TRBJ2-7, with 10 positions matching TRBD2. With V trimmed by 1 base and J by 5 bases, 5 bases remained unmatched. CDR3 length: 15 residues. From germline, CDR1 is MNHEY and CDR2 SMNVEV (reference sequence).

This chain joins TRBV13 and TRBJ2-7; maybe TRBD2 (6 bases). V was trimmed by 5 bases and J by 0 bases, leaving 14 bases between them. The CDR3 is 15 residues long. Germline V CDR1 and CDR2: PRHDT, FYEKMQ (reference sequence). The CDR3 bases are TGTGCCAGCAGCACCCCGGGACTTCCCTCCTACGAGCAGTACTTC. Translating it yields CASSTPGLPSYEQYF.

The rearrangement uses TRBV2 and TRBJ2-7, with D hard to call. Per germline, CDR1 SNHLY and CDR2 FYNNEI. The CDR3 loop spans 13 amino acids. V shed 8 bases and J shed 4 bases, with 15 bases lying between them. In DNA form, the CDR3 reads TGTGCCAGCCATATCCTGGGTCATTACGAGCAGTACTTC. It translates to CASHILGHYEQYF.

CDR3 sequence (DNA): TGTGCCAGTAGTTTCCGACTAGCAGGCTCCTACAATGAGCAGTTCTTC. Amino acids: CASSFRLAGSYNEQFF. This rearrangement joins TRBV19 to TRBJ2-1; 7 positions agree with TRBD2. The J segment lost 0 bases and the V segment lost 5 bases, leaving 7 bases of the junction unmatched. CDR3 length equals 16 residues. CDR1 and CDR2 (germline): LNHDA, SQIVND (reference sequence).

The V call is TRBV28, the J call TRBJ2-2; 8 bases map to TRBD1. Germline CDR1 is MDHEN and CDR2 is SYDVKM. The CDR3 length is 16 residues. V trimming: 3 bases; J trimming: 3 bases; junction bases outside the gene matches: 6. CDR3 residues: CASSFRQGAHTGELFF. The CDR3 DNA reads as TGTGCCAGCAGTTTTCGGCAGGGGGCACACACCGGGGAGCTGTTTTTT.

This clone was recorded only once. The chain joins TRBV7-3 to TRBJ2-2; D ambiguous. With 5 bases removed from V and 3 bases from J, the gap between germline ends came to 19 bases. The CDR3 spans 17 residues. Germline CDR1 SGHTA, CDR2 FQGTGA. CDR3: CASSPRPRSLDTGELFF. The CDR3 bases are TGTGCCAGCAGCCCCCGCCCTAGGTCCCTCGACACCGGGGAGCTGTTTTTT. The variable domain in full, completed from reference TRBV7-3 and TRBJ2-2, reads GAGVSQTPSNKVTEKGKYVELRCDPISGHTALYWYRQSLGQGPEFLIYFQGTGAADDSGLPNDRFFAVRPEGSVSTLKIQRTERGDSAVYLCASSPRPRSLDTGELFFGEGSRLTVL.

The chain joins TRBV7-9 to TRBJ2-7; D unclear. This CDR3 has 13 residues. CDR1 and CDR2 (germline): SEHNR, FQNEAQ (reference sequence). V lost 1 base and J lost 6, with 10 bases in between. CDR3 in DNA: TGTGCCAGCAGCTTAGAATCCAAATCCGAGCAGTACTTC. This translates into CASSLESKSEQYF.

The CDR3 region has the DNA TGTGCCAGCATAGGTTCAGCGGACCAAGAGACCCAGTACTTC. This gives the protein CASIGSADQETQYF. The chain couples TRBV28 to TRBJ2-5; D is possibly TRBD2 (5 bases). Trimming pared 7 bases from V and 0 bases from J, leaving 12 bases between. The V gene's germline CDR1 is MDHEN and CDR2 SYDVKM. This CDR3 spans 14 amino acids.